What follows describes a single T cell receptor (beta chain). Its matching antigen is unknown. TCRdb's copy holds only in-frame clones and misses some; the assay was immunoSEQ multiplex PCR. In the table there are 90,000 to 100,000 clones, 85% of which are singletons. This sample was taken from a study of T cell responses to AZD1222 COVID-19 vaccine. Second doses that came at about 4 or about 12 weeks were put together. Per the germline V gene, CDR1 is SGHDT and CDR2 is YYEEEE. The CDR3 is 14 residues long. Trimming shortened V by 0 bases and J by 2 bases, and 6 bases separated the two germline ends. Findings and limits, study-wide: Vaccine-associated CD4 TCRs ranged over spike, dominating at 160-218 and 743-854.

This chain connects TRBV5-6 to TRBJ2-4; D is ambiguous. The origin of this receptor is an adult who received the AZD1222 COVID-19 vaccine. The sequencing used peripheral blood, collected 28 days after the second AZD1222 dose. Written as DNA, the CDR3 is TGTGCCAGCAGCTTGGACGGAACCAAAAACATTCAGTACTTC. This encodes CASSLDGTKNIQYF. The variable domain in full, with the rest retrieved from reference TRBV5-6 and TRBJ2-4, is DAGVTQSPTHLIKTRGQQVTLRCSPKSGHDTVSWYQQALGQGPQFIFQYYEEEERQRGNFPDRFSGHQFPNYSSELNVNALLLGDSALYLCASSLDGTKNIQYFGAGTRLSVL.